This T cell receptor (beta chain) was identified in a study of blood T cells in healthy people across ages. Study results and caveats: Among T cells, TCR beta diversity per million cells dropped roughly linearly as age rose. Aged donors had fewer naive CD4+ cells and lower diversity than long-lived donors.

The ends lost 5 bases at V and 3 bases at J; junction bases unmatched: 3. This CDR3 has 14 residues. CDR1 and CDR2 from the germline V gene are MDHEN and SYDVKM. A sample-barcoded 5' primer and a J-beta primer mix were used in a second PCR of roughly 7 to 12 cycles. The template-switch adaptor was a 5' adaptor with 12 random nucleotides. It tagged each cDNA molecule. TCRdb reprocessed the 5' RACE reads via MiXCR and lists one record per CDR3 protein. The profile shows almost 1 million distinct CDR3 sequences, approximately 50% of them singletons. A remark on this clonotype: Its antigen remains unidentified.

The sequenced sample was blood. The V and J genes are TRBV28 and TRBJ2-7; 11 nucleotides match TRBD1. This TCR was recovered from a woman aged 60-75 years in good health. CDR3 protein: CASSGGTGGYEQYF. The CDR3 DNA follows: TGTGCCAGCAGTGGCGGGACAGGGGGCTACGAGCAGTACTTC. The full variable domain, in which reference TRBV28 and TRBJ2-7 provide the parts outside the CDR3, is DVKVTQSSRYLVKRTGEKVFLECVQDMDHENMFWYRQDPGLGLRLIYFSYDVKMKEKGDIPEGYSVSREKKERFSLILESASTNQTSMYLCASSGGTGGYEQYFGPGTRLTVT.